This TCR beta chain came from a study of blood T cell repertoires in COVID-19. Study in general: PBMCs, B-cell-depleted T cells, or T cells provided the cDNA or gDNA that made up the material.

As originally analysed: Amplifying reference gene primers gave estimates of nucleated cell counts. Only in-frame clones appear in the TCRdb table, and some are missing; sequencing was by immunoSEQ multiplex PCR. V and J calls plus clone size are reproduced from that table; the DNA served to infer D and trimming. The sample includes 200,000 to 250,000 clones, almost 90% of them seen just once. This CDR3 is 15 amino acids long. The germline gives CDR1 MNHEY, CDR2 SVGEGT. Trimming removed 4 bases from V and 2 bases from J; junction bases left unmatched: 3. Participants, about 18 to 90 years old, spanned 25 or so US areas.

The source of this sequence is a woman aged 45 to 65 with acute COVID-19. This sequence joins TRBV6-2 or TRBV6-3 and TRBJ2-3; 10 bases align to TRBD2. The specimen was PBMCs or T cells enriched from blood (not recorded which). CDR3: CASSSSGRYTDTQYF. CDR3 bases: TGTGCCAGCAGTTCTAGCGGGAGATACACAGATACGCAGTATTTT.